The 26 T cell receptor beta chains below all came from one sample that was sequenced in a study of blood T cell repertoires in COVID-19. Only in-frame clones appear in the TCRdb table, and some are missing; sequencing was by immunoSEQ multiplex PCR. The data contain about 190,000 clones, less than 85% of them singletons. Sequenced input: PBMCs or T cells enriched from blood (not recorded which). These receptors were collected from a woman aged 25 to 45 who had recovered from COVID-19.

This chain uses TRBV6-5 with TRBJ1-1; tentative D call: TRBD1 (6 bases). The CDR3 length is 15 residues. Germline assignment: CDR1 MNHEY and CDR2 SVGAGI. V dropped 7 bases and J dropped 6 bases, with 21 bases sitting between them. CDR3 sequence: CASIRGGGGSAEAFF. The CDR3 DNA reads TGTGCCAGCATTAGGGGGGGAGGGGGTAGCGCTGAAGCTTTCTTT.

CDR3: CASSLMTGAGDTQYF. The DNA for the CDR3 is TGTGCCAGCAGCTTAATGACGGGAGCAGGAGATACGCAGTATTTT. This chain links TRBV7-3 with TRBJ2-3; tentatively, D is TRBD2 (6 bases). The ends were cut back, 1 base at V and 5 bases at J, with 13 bases in the middle. The CDR3 has 15 amino acids. The V gene's germline CDR1 is SGHTA and CDR2 FQGTGA.

The genes are TRBV28 and TRBJ2-1; TRBD2 is a possible D gene (5 bases). V lost 7 bases to trimming and J lost 2 bases, with 12 bases between them. The CDR3 sequence is 14 residues long. Germline CDR1 reads MDHEN; CDR2 reads SYDVKM. Here the CDR3 DNA reads TGTGCCAGCACCAAACTAGTGCCCTACAATGAGCAGTTCTTC. It encodes CASTKLVPYNEQFF.

The genes are TRBV30 and TRBJ1-6; no reliable D call. Germline-derived CDR1 and CDR2 are GTSNPN and SVGIG (reference sequence). The CDR3 spans 13 residues. V lost 1 base and J 12 bases, leaving 13 bases between the germline ends. The CDR3 DNA reads as TGTGCCTGGAGTGGACTCATATTCAAACCCCTCCACTTT. It codes for CAWSGLIFKPLHF.

This clone was detected once. The CDR3, as DNA: TGTGCCAGCAGTTTCGGGACAGGGAATGAAAAACTGTTTTTT. It yields the protein CASSFGTGNEKLFF. The chain joins TRBV6-5 to TRBJ1-4; 9 bases agree with TRBD1. Unmatched junction bases numbered 2, after V lost 4 bases and J lost 5 bases. The CDR3 runs to 14 residues. Germline lookup yields CDR1 MNHEY and CDR2 SVGAGI.

This chain joins TRBV29-1 and TRBJ2-1, with 10 bases matching TRBD1. Germline CDR1 is SQVTM and CDR2 is ANQGSEA. The length of the CDR3 is 13 residues. Germline trimming cut 7 bases from V and 8 bases from J; bases unmatched to any gene: 8. The CDR3 DNA is TGCAGCGGGGACCAGACAGGGGGCTATGAGCAGTTCTTC. It yields the protein CSGDQTGGYEQFF.

This clone was seen many times. The gene calls are TRBV30 and TRBJ1-3; TRBD1 might be the D (5 bases). The CDR3 is 15 amino acids. Trimming shortened V by 0 bases and J by 0 bases, and 9 bases separated the two germline ends. The germline V gene encodes CDR1 GTSNPN and CDR2 SVGIG (reference sequence). Here the CDR3 DNA reads TGTGCCTGGAGTGTAGACAGCCACTCTGGAAACACCATATATTTT. It codes for CAWSVDSHSGNTIYF.

The chain joins TRBV3-1 (or the pseudogene TRBV3-2) to TRBJ1-4, with TRBD1 matching 9 bases. V dropped 4 bases and J dropped 7; count of bases not matched to a gene: 7. Germline lookup yields CDR1 LGHDT and CDR2 YNNKEL (reference sequence). The CDR3 length is 15 residues. The CDR3 region has the DNA TGTGCCAGCAGCCCGACAGGGGGAGGGCGTGAAAAACTGTTTTTT. Residues: CASSPTGGGREKLFF.

The gene calls are TRBV3-1 (or the pseudogene TRBV3-2) and TRBJ1-1; 7 positions match TRBD1. Trimming removed 3 bases from V and 1 base from J; junction bases left unmatched: 5. Germline-derived CDR1 and CDR2 are LGHDT and YNNKEL (reference sequence). The CDR3 contains 15 residues. The CDR3 DNA follows: TGTGCCAGCAGCCAGTTACGGACAGGGAACACTGAAGCTTTCTTT. Amino acids: CASSQLRTGNTEAFF.

This chain links TRBV27 with TRBJ1-1, with 11 bases fitting TRBD1. Germline CDR1 is MNHEY and CDR2 is SMNVEV (reference sequence). The CDR3 spans 13 residues. V was clipped by 8 bases and J by 5 bases; unmatched bases: 4. Here the CDR3 reads CASHRDRGTEAFF. As DNA, the CDR3 is TGTGCCAGCCACCGGGACAGGGGGACTGAAGCTTTCTTT.

This clone has only a few counts. The V gene is TRBV2, the J gene TRBJ1-4; D is ambiguous. Germline V gene lookup returns CDR1 SNHLY and CDR2 FYNNEI. V was cut by 5 bases and J by 6 bases, with 13 bases left in between. This CDR3 region has 14 residues. The CDR3 loop is CASSPRGGDEKLFF. CDR3 DNA sequence: TGTGCCAGCAGTCCTCGGGGTGGGGATGAAAAACTGTTTTTT.

The rearrangement uses TRBV6-1 and TRBJ1-1; D not resolved. The CDR3 contains 15 residues. V lost 2 bases and J lost 2, with 12 bases in between. Germline V lookup: CDR1 MNHNS, CDR2 SASEGT. The CDR3 loop is CASSEFIGVNTEAFF. For the CDR3, the DNA is TGTGCCAGCAGTGAATTTATCGGGGTCAACACTGAAGCTTTCTTT.

The genes are TRBV19 and TRBJ2-4, with TRBD1 matching 10 bases. The germline CDR1 and CDR2 sequences are LNHDA and SQIVND (reference sequence). The junction had 8 bases not matched to a gene; V was cut back by 6 bases and J by 0 bases. CDR3 size: 17 residues. CDR3 DNA: TGTGCCAGTAGGACAGGGGGCGCATCCCTAGCCAAAAACATTCAGTACTTC. It translates to CASRTGGASLAKNIQYF.

As regards this clone: The junction differs from germline at one of its ends, possibly a read error. The chain is built from TRBV29-1 and TRBJ2-1; maybe TRBD2 (5 bases). Germline V CDR1 and CDR2: SQVTM, ANQGSEA. CDR3 length equals 10 residues. CDR3 sequence reads: CSVIAYPLLF. As DNA, the CDR3 is TGCAGCGTAATAGCGTACCCCCTCCTCTTC.

The chain combines TRBV5-6 with TRBJ2-2; 8 bases are a match to TRBD1. The J segment lost 7 bases and the V segment lost 7 bases, leaving 3 bases of the junction unmatched. Germline CDR1 and CDR2: SGHDT and YYEEEE. The CDR3 has 12 amino acids. CDR3 amino acids: CASWTGIGELFF. The CDR3 DNA follows: TGTGCCAGCTGGACAGGGATCGGGGAGCTGTTTTTT.

The chain recombines TRBV29-1 with TRBJ2-7; D may be TRBD2 (6 bases). Germline loops: CDR1 SQVTM, CDR2 ANQGSEA. CDR3 size: 13 residues. V was trimmed by 7 bases and J by 9 bases, leaving 22 bases between them. The CDR3 bases are TGCAGCGCCTCTAAAGGTGGAGGGAGTGCGCAGTACTTC. It codes for CSASKGGGSAQYF.

CDR3 sequence: CASSLGLAGAYEQYF. The CDR3 coding sequence is TGTGCCAGCAGCTTGGGACTAGCGGGAGCCTACGAGCAGTACTTC. V and J are TRBV11-3 and TRBJ2-7, with TRBD2 matching over 14 bases. V shed 3 bases, J shed 2 bases, and the junction held 0 bases outside the gene matches. Looked up from germline, CDR1 is SGHNT and CDR2 is YENEEA. This CDR3 contains 15 residues.

The chain uses TRBV7-2 and TRBJ2-7, with 13 positions matching TRBD2. The CDR3 has 16 residues. Germline CDR1 reads SGHTA; CDR2 reads FQGNSA. V lost 5 bases and J lost 4; bases outside the gene matches: 8. CDR3 coding DNA: TGTGCCAGCAGCCGTACTAGCGGGAGGGCCACATACGAGCAGTACTTC. It translates to CASSRTSGRATYEQYF.

The CDR3 coding sequence is TGTGCCAGTAGTTTCACGGGACAGGGGGCCTCCTACGAGCAGTACTTC. Protein: CASSFTGQGASYEQYF. The rearrangement uses TRBV19 and TRBJ2-7, with 12 bases lining up with TRBD1. This CDR3 is 16 amino acids long. Germline trimming cut 5 bases from V and 0 bases from J; bases unmatched to any gene: 5. Looked up from germline, CDR1 is LNHDA and CDR2 is SQIVND (reference sequence).

V usage is TRBV10-3 and J usage is TRBJ1-2, with no clear D. The CDR3 has 11 amino acids. In germline, CDR1 is ENHRY, CDR2 SYGVKD. The V and J ends lost 4 bases and 6 bases respectively, with 6 bases between them. In DNA form, the CDR3 reads TGTGCCATCAGTGCTTCGGATGGCTACACCTTC. It yields the protein CAISASDGYTF.

V usage is TRBV9 and J usage is TRBJ2-5; 8 bases align to TRBD2. The CDR3 contains 14 residues. Germline trimming cut 4 bases from V and 7 bases from J; bases unmatched to any gene: 9. The germline gives CDR1 SGDLS, CDR2 YYNGEE. DNA of the CDR3: TGTGCCAGCAGCCCGGGGGGGACGAGGGGGACCCAGTACTTC. Its protein is CASSPGGTRGTQYF.

The rearrangement joins TRBV6-1 to TRBJ1-3, with 10 bases identical to TRBD1. J was trimmed by 0 bases and V by 1 base; bases with no gene match: 9. This CDR3 is 19 amino acids long. Germline lookup yields CDR1 MNHNS and CDR2 SASEGT. For the CDR3, the DNA is TGTGCCAGCAGTGAAGTTGGTGGGACAGGGGTCGGCTCTGGAAACACCATATATTTT. Its translation: CASSEVGGTGVGSGNTIYF.

The chain carries TRBV5-1 and TRBJ2-1; 9 bases line up with TRBD1. Looked up from germline, CDR1 is SGHRS and CDR2 is YFSETQ. The ends lost 3 bases at V and 8 bases at J; junction bases unmatched: 18. The CDR3 is 18 residues long. DNA for the CDR3: TGCGCCAGCAGCTGGGCGGCCGGGACAGGGACCGGAGGCGATGAGCAGTTCTTC. It codes for CASSWAAGTGTGGDEQFF.

In this sample, this clone turned up a few times. The J gene is TRBJ1-3, the V gene TRBV5-1, with TRBD1 matching 10 bases. CDR3 size: 18 residues. CDR1 is SGHRS, CDR2 YFSETQ, per germline. V shed 1 base, J shed 2 bases, and the junction held 9 bases outside the gene matches. The CDR3 reads CASSLRGQGQAAGNTIYF. In nucleotides, the CDR3 is TGCGCCAGCAGCTTGAGGGGACAGGGGCAGGCGGCTGGAAACACCATATATTTT.

This chain links TRBV11-3 with TRBJ2-1; weak D call: TRBD1 (6 bases). Trimming left V 0 bases short and J 5 bases short, with 11 bases between. The CDR3 runs to 15 residues. Germline V gene sequence: CDR1 SGHNT, CDR2 YENEEA. In DNA form, the CDR3 reads TGTGCCAGCAGCTTAGACCATGGACAGAACAATGAGCAGTTCTTC. It yields the protein CASSLDHGQNNEQFF.

This chain connects TRBV19 to TRBJ1-2, with 7 bases that match TRBD1. After removal of 1 base from V and 5 bases from J, the junction contained 16 bases not matched to a gene. The CDR3 is 18 amino acids. Per germline, CDR1 LNHDA and CDR2 SQIVND (reference sequence). Written as DNA, the CDR3 is TGTGCCAGTAGTATAGGAACCCCAACCGGGGACAGATTATATGGCTACACCTTC. Its translation is CASSIGTPTGDRLYGYTF. Variable domain in full (rest from reference TRBV19 and TRBJ1-2): DGGITQSPKYLFRKEGQNVTLSCEQNLNHDAMYWYRQDPGQGLRLIYYSQIVNDFQKGDIAEGYSVSREKKESFPLTVTSAQKNPTAFYLCASSIGTPTGDRLYGYTFGSGTRLTVV.